This T cell receptor (beta chain) derives from a study of CD8 T cells in Susac syndrome. Background on the study: Of the sequenced Susac syndrome patients, six had active disease and 8 or 9 were in remission. Patients with Susac syndrome were therapy-naive, taking corticosteroids, with some also receiving intravenous immunoglobulin, or taking intravenous immunoglobulin alone at the time their blood was drawn.

cDNA came from approximately 0.5 to 1 ug RNA primed by random hexamers. Coverage of TCR beta CDR3 amplification by immunoSEQ multiplex PCR extended to 54 Vbeta and 13 Jbeta. MiXCR, applied by TCRdb to the immunoSEQ multiplex PCR reads, yields one record per CDR3 protein. The sample shows more than 150,000 distinct CDR3 sequences, approximately 94% of them seen only once. The CDR3 runs 15 residues. The germline V gene encodes CDR1 MRHNA and CDR2 SNTAGT. V gave up 4 bases and J gave up 7 bases; unmatched junction bases: 10. The rearrangement joins TRBV6-4 to TRBJ2-1, with TRBD2 matching over 7 bases. This sequence originates from a human donor with Susac syndrome. Source material: CD4+ T cells from PBMCs. The CDR3, as DNA: TGTGCCAGCAGTGTAGAAGCGGGGTATGGGAATGAGCAGTTCTTC. Translated, it gives CASSVEAGYGNEQFF.